These 19 T cell receptor beta chains were all obtained from the same sample, sequenced in a study of blood T cells in healthy people across ages. The second PCR ran roughly 6 to 11 cycles with a sample-barcoded 5' primer and J-beta primers. TCRdb reprocessed the 5' RACE reads via MiXCR and lists one record per CDR3 protein. Seen here are some 780,000 distinct CDR3 sequences, about 56% observed once, and the top ten hold 20% to 30%. The sequenced material came from blood. These receptors were taken from a man aged 35 to 55 in good health.

The chain employs TRBV12-3 or TRBV12-4 and TRBJ1-1, with no clear D. The CDR3 consists of 13 residues. Trimming shortened V by 6 bases and J by 8 bases, and 16 bases separated the two germline ends. The CDR3, as DNA: TGTGCCAGCAGGCCCTCCGCGGTCGGAGAAGCTTTCTTT. This gives the protein CASRPSAVGEAFF.

CDR3 nucleotides: TGTGCCAGCAGCGTAGGAACCGCGGGGGCGGCAGAGACCCAGTACTTC. It codes for CASSVGTAGAAETQYF. The chain employs TRBV9 and TRBJ2-5, with D maybe TRBD2 (7 bases). CDR3 length: 16 residues. Germline V lookup: CDR1 SGDLS, CDR2 YYNGEE. Trimming shortened V by 0 bases and J by 4 bases, and 16 bases separated the two germline ends.

This chain connects TRBV20-1 to TRBJ2-1; 7 nucleotides agree with TRBD2. Germline values: CDR1 DFQATT, CDR2 SNEGSKA (reference sequence). V was clipped by 6 bases and J by 10 bases; unmatched bases: 15. This CDR3 contains 14 residues. The CDR3 DNA reads TGCAGTGCCGAAGAGGACGGAAGGGACTACGAGCAGTTCTTC. Amino acid sequence: CSAEEDGRDYEQFF.

V gene TRBV12-3 or TRBV12-4 combines with J gene TRBJ2-4, with a tentative D call TRBD2 (6 bases). The DNA end is more similar to TRBJ2-7, so the J call may be wrong. The CDR3 totals 14 residues. The CDR3 loop is CASSWRDGATEQYF. CDR3 sequence (DNA): TGTGCCAGCAGTTGGCGGGACGGCGCTACCGAGCAGTACTTC.

This chain joins TRBV20-1 and TRBJ2-7, with 7 nucleotides matching TRBD2. This CDR3 has 13 residues. Trimming removed 4 bases from V and 2 bases from J; junction bases left unmatched: 5. The germline V gene has CDR1 DFQATT and CDR2 SNEGSKA (reference sequence). CDR3 protein: CSATSGLPYEQYF. CDR3 in DNA: TGCAGTGCTACCTCGGGACTACCCTACGAGCAGTACTTC.

The chain combines TRBV20-1 with TRBJ2-5; tentative D call: TRBD1 (5 bases). The CDR3 spans 18 residues. Germline V CDR1 and CDR2: DFQATT, SNEGSKA (reference sequence). V was cut by 0 bases and J by 4 bases, with 24 bases left in between. This CDR3 is CSARDISLGQGILETQYF. The CDR3 DNA follows: TGCAGTGCTAGAGATATCTCCTTGGGCCAGGGAATTCTAGAGACCCAGTACTTC.

This chain links TRBV20-1 with TRBJ2-1; perhaps TRBD1 as D (7 bases). The CDR3 has 13 residues. Trimming cost V 5 bases and J 10 bases, with 18 bases left between them. Germline V gives CDR1 DFQATT, CDR2 SNEGSKA (reference sequence). This chain's CDR3 is CSAPERQGGEQFF. The CDR3 DNA reads as TGCAGTGCTCCTGAGCGGCAGGGGGGAGAGCAGTTCTTC.

The rearrangement joins TRBV4-1 to TRBJ2-5; no definite D call. CDR3 length: 17 residues. V was shortened by 4 bases and J by 1 base, with 19 bases between the two germline ends. CDR1 and CDR2 from the germline V gene are MGHRA and YSYEKL. The CDR3 protein is CASSPVVARSSQETQYF. The CDR3 DNA reads TGCGCCAGCAGCCCGGTCGTCGCTCGGAGCAGCCAAGAGACCCAGTACTTC.

This rearrangement joins TRBV7-3 to TRBJ2-7; D tentatively reads TRBD1 or TRBD2 (5 bases each). The CDR3 is 15 amino acids. Germline assignment: CDR1 SGHTA and CDR2 FQGTGA. Trimming pared 2 bases from V and 3 bases from J, leaving 14 bases between. The CDR3 nucleotides read TGTGCCAGCAGCTTAGGATCTGAGGGGATCTACGAGCAGTACTTC. It codes for CASSLGSEGIYEQYF. The full variable domain, rest sourced from reference TRBV7-3 and TRBJ2-7, is GAGVSQTPSNKVTEKGKYVELRCDPISGHTALYWYRQSLGQGPEFLIYFQGTGAADDSGLPNDRFFAVRPEGSVSTLKIQRTERGDSAVYLCASSLGSEGIYEQYFGPGTRLTVT.

This chain links TRBV7-2 with TRBJ2-2; the match to TRBD1 covers 8 bases. J gave up 7 bases and V 5 bases, and 9 bases lay outside the gene matches. CDR1 is SGHTA and CDR2 is FQGNSA in the germline V gene. The CDR3 has 15 residues. CDR3 in amino acids: CASSLEAGTGGELFF. CDR3 DNA: TGTGCCAGCAGCCTCGAGGCAGGGACAGGCGGGGAGCTGTTTTTT.

The chain recombines TRBV5-1 with TRBJ2-5; D unresolved. The CDR3 sequence is 11 residues long. The germline V gene has CDR1 SGHRS and CDR2 YFSETQ. Trimming stripped 5 bases from V and 4 bases from J, with 6 bases between. CDR3 bases: TGCGCCAGCAGGGAACGAGAGACCCAGTACTTC. This gives the protein CASRERETQYF.

This chain joins TRBV10-3 and TRBJ2-7, with 9 bases that match TRBD1. J lost 2 bases, V lost 5 bases, and 10 bases had no gene match. The CDR3 totals 16 residues. Looked up from germline, CDR1 is ENHRY and CDR2 is SYGVKD. CDR3 sequence: CAISSSGQGVPYEQYF. DNA for the CDR3: TGTGCCATCAGTTCATCGGGACAGGGAGTACCCTACGAGCAGTACTTC.

The chain links TRBV7-2 to TRBJ1-6; D not certain. Germline V lookup: CDR1 SGHTA, CDR2 FQGNSA. The CDR3 sequence is 16 residues long. Trimming removed 5 bases from V and 0 bases from J, with 11 bases in between. The CDR3 coding sequence is TGTGCCAGCAGCCATGAAACGGCCTCCTATAATTCACCCCTCCACTTT. Its translation is CASSHETASYNSPLHF.

This clonotype was counted a few times. The rearrangement uses TRBV4-2 and TRBJ2-4; a weak D match, TRBD2 (5 bases). CDR1 and CDR2 (germline): LGHNA, YNFKEQ. V lost 2 bases and J lost 2, with 25 bases in between. This CDR3 comprises 20 residues. CDR3: CASSQRIGGSNSPSKNIQYF. In DNA, the CDR3 is TGTGCCAGCAGCCAAAGAATTGGTGGGAGTAACTCCCCCTCCAAAAACATTCAGTACTTC.

The chain is built from TRBV6-6 and TRBJ2-7; 9 bases are shared with TRBD2. The V gene's germline CDR1 is MNHNY and CDR2 SVGAGI (reference sequence). CDR3 length: 15 residues. Trimming cost V 0 bases and J 3 bases; bases outside gene matches: 3. CDR3 DNA: TGTGCCAGCAGTTACTCGGAGCGGGGGGTCTACGAGCAGTACTTC. Amino acids: CASSYSERGVYEQYF.

J is TRBJ2-1 and V is TRBV7-2; D might be TRBD1 (6 bases). V dropped 6 bases and J dropped 1 base, with 16 bases sitting between them. The CDR3 has 16 residues. Germline V gives CDR1 SGHTA, CDR2 FQGNSA. The CDR3 DNA reads as TGTGCCAGCAGTATCGTCGGTACAGGGTCCTACAATGAGCAGTTCTTC. Protein product: CASSIVGTGSYNEQFF.

The V call is TRBV6-2 or TRBV6-3, the J call TRBJ2-1, with 8 bases lining up with TRBD2. V was clipped by 5 bases and J by 10 bases; unmatched bases: 10. The CDR3 runs to 14 residues. Germline V CDR1 and CDR2: MNHEY, SVGEGT. The DNA for the CDR3 is TGTGCCAGCAGTCTACTACGACTAGCGAAAGAGCAGTTCTTC. It yields the protein CASSLLRLAKEQFF.

This clonotype was seen repeatedly, ten times or more. The chain uses TRBV5-1 and TRBJ2-7; D unresolved. This CDR3 is built from 13 residues. Germline V CDR1 and CDR2: SGHRS, YFSETQ. V lost 5 bases and J 2 bases, leaving 11 bases between the germline ends. The CDR3 nucleotides are TGCGCCAGCAGAGAAATCCGTGCCTACGAGCAGTACTTC. The encoded protein is CASREIRAYEQYF.

The CDR3 sequence: CASSVRGQGDEKLFF. The CDR3 region has the DNA TGTGCCAGCAGCGTAAGGGGACAGGGGGATGAAAAACTGTTTTTT. The J gene is TRBJ1-4, the V gene TRBV9; 11 bases are shared with TRBD1. The germline V gene encodes CDR1 SGDLS and CDR2 YYNGEE. V dropped 1 base and J dropped 6; count of bases not matched to a gene: 2. This CDR3 is built from 15 residues. The whole variable domain, remainder taken from reference TRBV9 and TRBJ1-4, is DSGVTQTPKHLITATGQRVTLRCSPRSGDLSVYWYQQSLDQGLQFLIQYYNGEERAKGNILERFSAQQFPDLHSELNLSSLELGDSALYFCASSVRGQGDEKLFFGSGTQLSVL.